This TCR beta chain was sequenced for a study of T cells after yellow fever vaccination. Study overall: For low cell numbers, libraries were made with SMART-Seq v4 Ultra Low Input.

The CDR3 contains 16 residues. The germline CDR1 and CDR2 sequences are MNHEY and SMNVEV (reference sequence). The V segment lost 7 bases and the J segment 8 bases; nucleotides outside the gene matches: 16. 5'RACE template switching generated TCR cDNA, adding a universal primer site and UMIs. Each CDR3 protein is one row after TCRdb ran MiXCR on the 5' RACE reads. The sample includes 620,000 or so distinct CDR3 sequences, about a sixth seen only once; the top ten take 17%. About this clonotype: Its target is not known.

Overall study results and limits: Repertoires sorted by FACS could include abundant clonotypes that are contaminants from the bulk population. The CD4 and CD8 compartments had a small share of their clonotypes in common.

V is TRBV27 and J is TRBJ1-2; 10 nucleotides match TRBD1. The sequence came from a man younger than 35 who received the YFV17D yellow fever vaccine. This specimen was PBMCs, taken roughly 5 days after the first yellow fever vaccination. The CDR3 loop reads CASTSGTGASGRGYTF. CDR3 coding DNA: TGTGCCAGCACCTCCGGGACAGGGGCGAGCGGACGGGGCTACACCTTC.